The clone carrying this T cell receptor (beta chain) was seen more than once but under ten times. Antigen specificity is unknown. Staining for CD45RO/CCR7/CD25/CD127/CD95/CD27 allowed sorting of CD4+ naive, central memory, regulatory and stem cell-like memory cells. This sample stems from a study of beta chain features in type 1 diabetes. Broader study findings: Moderate but significant shortening of TCRB CDR3s was recorded in all four CD4+ subsets from Type 1 diabetes patients. Patients with type 1 diabetes carried fewer insertions and had more deletions at their VDJ junctions. High-TCR-expressing cells could be over-represented by cDNA sequencing.

Isolated RNA was reverse transcribed in full, so expressed TCRB transcripts were sequenced. Clones were sequenced by immunoSEQ multiplex PCR, and TCRdb holds only the in-frame ones, with some missing. This sample has roughly 400,000 clones; around 9.6% occur once, and the top ten carry about 0.6%. Germline values: CDR1 MNHEY, CDR2 SMNVEV (reference sequence). Trimming took 5 bases from V and 8 from J; bases not matched to a gene: 8. The CDR3 is made up of 14 amino acids. The sequencing input was central memory CD4+ T cells from blood. The sequence came from a young man with type 1 diabetes. J is TRBJ2-7 and V is TRBV27; TRBD2 agrees at 11 bases. The CDR3 is CASSLRTSGPKQYF. CDR3 sequence (DNA): TGTGCCAGCAGTCTACGGACTAGCGGGCCCAAGCAGTACTTC.